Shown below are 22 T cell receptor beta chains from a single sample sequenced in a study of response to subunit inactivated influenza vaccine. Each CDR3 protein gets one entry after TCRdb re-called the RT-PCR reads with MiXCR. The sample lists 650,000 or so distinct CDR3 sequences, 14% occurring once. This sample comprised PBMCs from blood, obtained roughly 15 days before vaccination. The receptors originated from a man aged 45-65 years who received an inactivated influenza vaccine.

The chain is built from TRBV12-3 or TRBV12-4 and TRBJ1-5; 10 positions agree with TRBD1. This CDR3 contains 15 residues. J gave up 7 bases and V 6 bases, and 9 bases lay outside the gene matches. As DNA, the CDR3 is TGTGCCAGCAGCGGGACAGGGGCGAAGGTGCAGCCCCAGCATTTT. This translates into CASSGTGAKVQPQHF.

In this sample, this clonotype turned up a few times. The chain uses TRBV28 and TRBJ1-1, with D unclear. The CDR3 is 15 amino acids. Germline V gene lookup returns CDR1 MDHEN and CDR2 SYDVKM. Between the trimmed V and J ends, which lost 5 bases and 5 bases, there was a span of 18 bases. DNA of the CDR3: TGTGCCAGCAGTACCCCGGCCAGGACCAGAACTGAAGCTTTCTTT. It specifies CASSTPARTRTEAFF.

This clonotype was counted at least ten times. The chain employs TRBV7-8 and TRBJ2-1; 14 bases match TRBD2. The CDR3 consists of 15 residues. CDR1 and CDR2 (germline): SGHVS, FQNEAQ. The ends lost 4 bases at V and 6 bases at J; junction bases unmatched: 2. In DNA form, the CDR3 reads TGTGCCAGCAGCTCCGGGACTAGCGGGGGCAATGAGCAGTTCTTC. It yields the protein CASSSGTSGGNEQFF.

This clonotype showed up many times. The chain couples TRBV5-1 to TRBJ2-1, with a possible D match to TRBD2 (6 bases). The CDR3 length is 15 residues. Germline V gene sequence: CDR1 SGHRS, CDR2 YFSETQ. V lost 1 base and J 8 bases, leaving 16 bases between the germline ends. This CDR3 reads CASSLFPGASDEQFF. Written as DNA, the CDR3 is TGCGCCAGCAGCTTGTTTCCGGGAGCGTCGGATGAGCAGTTCTTC.

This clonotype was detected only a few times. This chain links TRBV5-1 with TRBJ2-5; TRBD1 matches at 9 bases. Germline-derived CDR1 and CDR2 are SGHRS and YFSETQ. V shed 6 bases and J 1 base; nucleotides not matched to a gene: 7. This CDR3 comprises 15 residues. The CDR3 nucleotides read TGCGCCAGCACCCGGGACAGGGCTACCCAAGAGACCCAGTACTTC. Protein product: CASTRDRATQETQYF.

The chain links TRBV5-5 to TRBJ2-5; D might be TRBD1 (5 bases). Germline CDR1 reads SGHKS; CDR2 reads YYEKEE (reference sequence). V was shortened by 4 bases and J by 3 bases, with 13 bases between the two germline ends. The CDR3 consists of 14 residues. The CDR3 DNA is TGTGCCAGCAGCGCACAGGTTGGCAAAGAGACCCAGTACTTC. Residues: CASSAQVGKETQYF. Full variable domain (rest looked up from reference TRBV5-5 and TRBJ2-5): DAGVTQSPTHLIKTRGQQVTLRCSPISGHKSVSWYQQVLGQGPQFIFQYYEKEERGRGNFPDRFSARQFPNYSSELNVNALLLGDSALYLCASSAQVGKETQYFGPGTRLLVL.

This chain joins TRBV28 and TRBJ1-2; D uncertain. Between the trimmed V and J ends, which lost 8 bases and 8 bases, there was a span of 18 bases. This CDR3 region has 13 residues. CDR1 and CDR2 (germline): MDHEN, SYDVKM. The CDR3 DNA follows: TGTGCCAGCTTTACGGGCGGTAGTAGGGGCTACACCTTC. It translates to CASFTGGSRGYTF.

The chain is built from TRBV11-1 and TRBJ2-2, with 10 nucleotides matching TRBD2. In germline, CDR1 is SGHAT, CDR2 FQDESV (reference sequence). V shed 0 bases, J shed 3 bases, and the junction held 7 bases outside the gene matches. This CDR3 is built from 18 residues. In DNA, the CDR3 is TGTGCCAGCAGCTTAGCGCTCTGGAGCGGGAGGGACACCGGGGAGCTGTTTTTT. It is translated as CASSLALWSGRDTGELFF.

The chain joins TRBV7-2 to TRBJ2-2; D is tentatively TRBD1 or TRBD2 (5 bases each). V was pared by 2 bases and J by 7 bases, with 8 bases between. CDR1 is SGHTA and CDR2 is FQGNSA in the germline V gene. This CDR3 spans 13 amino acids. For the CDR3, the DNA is TGTGCCAGCAGCTTAAGGGGAGTCGGGGAGCTGTTTTTT. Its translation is CASSLRGVGELFF.

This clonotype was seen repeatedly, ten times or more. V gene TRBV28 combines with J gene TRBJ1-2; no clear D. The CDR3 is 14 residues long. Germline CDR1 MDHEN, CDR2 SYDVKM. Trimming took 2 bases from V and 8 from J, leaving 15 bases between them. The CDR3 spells CASSLPGLREGYTF. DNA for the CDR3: TGTGCCAGCAGTTTACCGGGTCTGAGAGAAGGCTACACCTTC.

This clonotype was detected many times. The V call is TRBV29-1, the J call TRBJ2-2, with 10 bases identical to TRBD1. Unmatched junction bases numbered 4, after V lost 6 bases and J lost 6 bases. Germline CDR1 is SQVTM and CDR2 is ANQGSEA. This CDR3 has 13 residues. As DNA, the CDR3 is TGCAGCGTGAAGACAGGGGGCCCCGGGGAGCTGTTTTTT. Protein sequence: CSVKTGGPGELFF.

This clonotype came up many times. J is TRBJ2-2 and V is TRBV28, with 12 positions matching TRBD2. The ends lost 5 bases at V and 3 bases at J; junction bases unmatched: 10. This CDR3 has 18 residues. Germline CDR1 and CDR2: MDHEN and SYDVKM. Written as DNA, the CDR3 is TGTGCCAGCAGTCCCGGACTAGCGGGGAGGTCGGACACCGGGGAGCTGTTTTTT. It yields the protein CASSPGLAGRSDTGELFF.

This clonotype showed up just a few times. DNA for the CDR3: TGTGCCAGCATGTTAGGGGACGAGCAGTACTTC. Translation gives CASMLGDEQYF. The chain carries TRBV12-3 or TRBV12-4 and TRBJ2-7; weak D call: TRBD1 (5 bases). Between the trimmed V and J ends, which lost 7 bases and 5 bases, there was a span of 9 bases. CDR3 length equals 11 residues.

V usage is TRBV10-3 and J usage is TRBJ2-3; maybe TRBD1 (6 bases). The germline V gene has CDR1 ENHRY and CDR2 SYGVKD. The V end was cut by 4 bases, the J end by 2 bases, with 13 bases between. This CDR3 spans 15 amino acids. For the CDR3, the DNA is TGTGCCATCAGTGGCAGGGGCTCCTCCACAGATACGCAGTATTTT. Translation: CAISGRGSSTDTQYF.

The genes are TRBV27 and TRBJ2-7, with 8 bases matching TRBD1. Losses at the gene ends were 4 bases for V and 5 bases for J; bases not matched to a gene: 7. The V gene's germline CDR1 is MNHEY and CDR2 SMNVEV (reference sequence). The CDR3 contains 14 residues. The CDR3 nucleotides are TGTGCCAGCAGTTCCTGGGACAGGCTTCACGAGCAGTACTTC. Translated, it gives CASSSWDRLHEQYF.

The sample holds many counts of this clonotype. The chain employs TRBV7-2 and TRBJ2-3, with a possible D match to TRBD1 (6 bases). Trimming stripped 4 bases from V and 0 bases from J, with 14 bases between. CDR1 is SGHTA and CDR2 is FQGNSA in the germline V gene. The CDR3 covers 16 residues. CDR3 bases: TGTGCCAGCAGCTCCCTTCCGGGACAAAGCACAGATACGCAGTATTTT. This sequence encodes CASSSLPGQSTDTQYF.

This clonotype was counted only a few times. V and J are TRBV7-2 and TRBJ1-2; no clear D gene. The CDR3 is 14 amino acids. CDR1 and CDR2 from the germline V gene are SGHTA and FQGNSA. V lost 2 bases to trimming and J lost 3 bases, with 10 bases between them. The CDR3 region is CASSLYGGDYGYTF. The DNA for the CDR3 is TGTGCCAGCAGCTTATACGGCGGTGACTATGGCTACACCTTC.

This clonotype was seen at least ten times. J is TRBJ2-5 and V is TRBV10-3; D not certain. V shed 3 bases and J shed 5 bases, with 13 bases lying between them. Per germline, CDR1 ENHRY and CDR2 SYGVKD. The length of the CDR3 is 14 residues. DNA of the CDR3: TGTGCCATCAGTGAATTAGGGATGGGGGAGACCCAGTACTTC. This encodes CAISELGMGETQYF.

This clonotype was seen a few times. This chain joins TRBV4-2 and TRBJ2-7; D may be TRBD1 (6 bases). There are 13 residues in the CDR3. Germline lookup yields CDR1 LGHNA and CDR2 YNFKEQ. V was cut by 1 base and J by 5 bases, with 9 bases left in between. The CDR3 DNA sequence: TGTGCCAGCAGCCAAGCCCAGGGGCACGAGCAGTACTTC. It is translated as CASSQAQGHEQYF.

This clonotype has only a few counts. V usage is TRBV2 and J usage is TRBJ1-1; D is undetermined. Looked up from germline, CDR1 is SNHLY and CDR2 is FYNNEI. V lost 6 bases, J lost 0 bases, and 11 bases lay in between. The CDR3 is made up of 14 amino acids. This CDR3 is CASSSEWVNTEAFF. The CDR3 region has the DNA TGTGCCAGCAGCAGTGAGTGGGTGAACACTGAAGCTTTCTTT.

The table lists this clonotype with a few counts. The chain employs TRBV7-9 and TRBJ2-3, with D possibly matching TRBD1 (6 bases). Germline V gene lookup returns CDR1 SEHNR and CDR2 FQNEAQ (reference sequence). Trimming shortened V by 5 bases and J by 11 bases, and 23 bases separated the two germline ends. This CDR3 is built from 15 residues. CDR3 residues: CASSGVPGHGEGQYF. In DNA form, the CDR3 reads TGTGCCAGCAGCGGAGTTCCGGGACATGGGGAAGGGCAGTATTTT.

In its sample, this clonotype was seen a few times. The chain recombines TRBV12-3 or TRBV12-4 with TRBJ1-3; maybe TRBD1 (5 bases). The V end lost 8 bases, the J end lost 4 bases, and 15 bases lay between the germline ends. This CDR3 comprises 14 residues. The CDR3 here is CASSTAAGGNTIYF. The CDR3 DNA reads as TGTGCCAGCTCGACGGCGGCAGGGGGAAACACCATATATTTT.